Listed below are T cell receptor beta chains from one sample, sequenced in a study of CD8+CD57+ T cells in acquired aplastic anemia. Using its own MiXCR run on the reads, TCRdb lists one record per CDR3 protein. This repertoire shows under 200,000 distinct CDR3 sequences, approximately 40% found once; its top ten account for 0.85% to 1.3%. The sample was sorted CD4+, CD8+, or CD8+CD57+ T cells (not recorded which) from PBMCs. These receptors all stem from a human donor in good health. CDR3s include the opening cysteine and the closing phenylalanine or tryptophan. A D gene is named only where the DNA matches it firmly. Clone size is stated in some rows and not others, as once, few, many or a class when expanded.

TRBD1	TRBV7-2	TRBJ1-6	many	CASSLRRGSSYNSPLHF	TGTGCCAGCAGCTTACGCAGGGGGAGCTCCTATAATTCACCCCTCCACTTT
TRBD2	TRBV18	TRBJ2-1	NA	CASSPQSSGTYNEQFF	TGTGCCAGCTCACCACAATCTAGCGGGACATACAATGAGCAGTTCTTC
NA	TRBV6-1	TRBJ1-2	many	CASREGVSGYTF	TGTGCCAGCAGAGAGGGAGTCAGCGGCTACACCTTC
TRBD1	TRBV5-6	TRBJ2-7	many	CASSFGFWDRGSSYEQYF	TGTGCCAGCAGCTTTGGATTTTGGGACAGGGGAAGCTCCTACGAGCAGTACTTC
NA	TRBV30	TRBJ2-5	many	CAWRDETQYF	TGTGCCTGGAGAGACGAGACCCAGTACTTC
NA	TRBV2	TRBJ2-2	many	CASIGDHKGAGELFF	TGTGCCAGCATTGGGGACCACAAAGGTGCCGGGGAGCTGTTTTTT
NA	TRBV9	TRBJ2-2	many	CASSVGAGGELFF	TGTGCCAGCAGCGTAGGAGCGGGCGGGGAGCTGTTTTTT
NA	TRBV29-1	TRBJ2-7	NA	CSVEADSYEQYF	TGCAGCGTTGAGGCGGACTCCTACGAGCAGTACTTC
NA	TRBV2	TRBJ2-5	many	CASSEGGGPFETQYF	TGTGCCAGCAGTGAAGGGGGGGGGCCTTTTGAGACCCAGTACTTC
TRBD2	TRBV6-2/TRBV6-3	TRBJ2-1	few	CASSYGTSGGYNEQFF	TGTGCCAGCAGTTACGGGACTAGCGGGGGCTACAATGAGCAGTTCTTC
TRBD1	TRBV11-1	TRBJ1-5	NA	CASRPGQGDGTDCSNQPQHF	TGTGCCAGCAGGCCGGGACAGGGGGACGGAACGGATTGTAGCAATCAGCCCCAGCATTTT
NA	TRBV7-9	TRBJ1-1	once	CATTGNTEAFF	TGTGCCACTACAGGGAACACTGAAGCTTTCTTT
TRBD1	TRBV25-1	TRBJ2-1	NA	CASSESDRSSYNEQFF	TGTGCCAGCAGTGAATCGGACAGGAGCTCCTACAATGAGCAGTTCTTC
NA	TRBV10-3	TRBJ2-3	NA	CAISELALGGPYDTQYF	TGTGCCATCAGTGAGCTGGCTCTGGGCGGGCCCTATGATACGCAGTATTTT
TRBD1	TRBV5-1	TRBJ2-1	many	CASSLEPGGRYNEQFF	TGCGCCAGCAGCTTAGAGCCAGGGGGACGCTACAATGAGCAGTTCTTC
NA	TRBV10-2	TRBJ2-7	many	CATLSRTANYEQYF	TGCGCCACCCTTTCCCGGACTGCGAACTACGAGCAGTACTTC
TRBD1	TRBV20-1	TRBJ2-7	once	CSARTGGREQYF	TGCAGTGCCAGGACAGGGGGCCGGGAGCAGTACTTC
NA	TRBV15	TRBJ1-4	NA	CATSRDRGTGDEKLFF	TGTGCCACCAGCAGAGACCGGGGGACGGGGGATGAAAAACTGTTTTTT
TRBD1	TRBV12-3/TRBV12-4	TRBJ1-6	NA	CASSATGNENSPLHF	TGTGCCAGCAGTGCGACAGGGAACGAAAATTCACCCCTCCACTTT
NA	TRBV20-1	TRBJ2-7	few	CSARVGGPEQYF	TGCAGTGCTAGAGTTGGGGGCCCCGAGCAGTACTTC
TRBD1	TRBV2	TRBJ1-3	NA	CASHVRDRMNTIYF	TGTGCCAGCCACGTCCGGGACAGGATGAACACCATATATTTT
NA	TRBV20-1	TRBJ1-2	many	CSAPPGGGGANYGYTF	TGCAGTGCGCCCCCAGGTGGGGGTGGAGCTAACTATGGCTACACCTTC
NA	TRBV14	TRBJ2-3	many	CASSQGASSTQYF	TGTGCCAGCAGCCAAGGCGCTAGCTCCACGCAGTATTTT
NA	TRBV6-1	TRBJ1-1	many	CASSEGGGWTEAFF	TGTGCCAGCAGTGAAGGCGGGGGGTGGACTGAAGCTTTCTTT
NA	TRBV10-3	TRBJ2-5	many	CAIRGEVYQETQYF	TGTGCCATCAGGGGCGAGGTATATCAAGAGACCCAGTACTTC
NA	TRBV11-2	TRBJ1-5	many	CASSPTGGSNQPQHF	TGTGCCAGCAGCCCAACAGGAGGTAGCAATCAGCCCCAGCATTTT
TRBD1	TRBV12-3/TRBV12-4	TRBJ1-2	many	CASRRTGAYGYTF	TGTGCCAGCAGACGGACAGGAGCCTATGGCTACACCTTC
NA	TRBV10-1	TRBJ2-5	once	CASSERDKYQETQYF	TGCGCCAGCAGTGAGCGAGACAAGTACCAAGAGACCCAGTACTTC
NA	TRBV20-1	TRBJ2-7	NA	CSAPFAARGYEQYF	TGCAGTGCCCCGTTCGCAGCTCGCGGCTACGAGCAGTACTTC
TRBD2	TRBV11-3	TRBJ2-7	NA	CASSLGGGARYEQYF	TGTGCCAGCAGCTTGGGCGGGGGGGCCCGCTACGAGCAGTACTTC
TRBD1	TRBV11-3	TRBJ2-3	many	CASSLGLGQVEGTQYF	TGTGCCAGCAGCTTAGGCCTTGGACAGGTAGAGGGTACGCAGTATTTT
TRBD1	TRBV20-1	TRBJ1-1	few	CSARGTGDTEAFF	TGCAGTGCTAGAGGGACAGGGGACACTGAAGCTTTCTTT
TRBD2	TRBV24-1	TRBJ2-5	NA	CATSIAGGSETQYF	TGTGCCACCAGTATTGCGGGAGGGTCGGAGACCCAGTACTTC
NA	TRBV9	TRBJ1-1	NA	CASSVGGDTEAFF	TGTGCCAGCAGCGTAGGAGGGGACACTGAAGCTTTCTTT
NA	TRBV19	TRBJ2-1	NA	CASSMGGRGNSYNEQLF	TGTGCCAGTAGTATGGGGGGTCGGGGTAACTCCTACAATGAGCAGTTGTTC
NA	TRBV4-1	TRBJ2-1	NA	CASSQASNEQFF	TGCGCCAGCAGCCAAGCCAGCAATGAGCAGTTCTTC
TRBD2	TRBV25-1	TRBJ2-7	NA	CASSEYIRGEGSDEQYF	TGTGCCAGCAGTGAATATATCCGCGGGGAGGGGAGCGACGAGCAGTACTTC
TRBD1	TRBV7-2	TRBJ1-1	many	CASSLARGQGTMNTEAFF	TGTGCCAGCAGTTTAGCGCGGGGACAGGGGACCATGAACACTGAAGCTTTCTTT
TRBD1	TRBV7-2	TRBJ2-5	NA	CASSLGQGATRSAFF	TGTGCCAGCAGCTTGGGACAGGGAGCAACCCGCTCGGCGTTCTTC
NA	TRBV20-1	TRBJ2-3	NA	CSARPEKDTQYF	TGCAGTGCTAGACCCGAGAAGGATACGCAGTATTTT
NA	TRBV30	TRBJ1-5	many	CAWSANMNQPQHF	TGTGCCTGGAGTGCGAATATGAATCAGCCCCAGCATTTT
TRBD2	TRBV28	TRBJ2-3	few	CASSLSSGTYTQYF	TGTGCCAGCAGTTTATCGAGCGGGACCTATACGCAGTATTTT
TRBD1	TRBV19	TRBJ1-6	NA	CASSIKGGQGVSPLHF	TGTGCCAGTAGTATAAAAGGGGGACAGGGGGTTTCCCCCCTCCACTTT
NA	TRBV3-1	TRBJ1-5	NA	CASSQVRNQPQHF	TGTGCCAGCAGCCAAGTCCGGAATCAGCCCCAGCATTTT
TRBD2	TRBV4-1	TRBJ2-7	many	CASSQERNSGRAREQYF	TGCGCCAGCAGCCAAGAAAGGAATAGCGGGAGGGCCCGCGAGCAGTACTTC
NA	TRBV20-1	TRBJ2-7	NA	CSARDRSAGRYEQYF	TGCAGTGCTAGAGATCGGTCGGCAGGGAGATACGAGCAGTACTTC
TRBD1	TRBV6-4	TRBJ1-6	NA	CASSGTGRSPLHF	TGCGCCAGCAGCGGGACAGGGCGTTCACCCCTCCACTTT
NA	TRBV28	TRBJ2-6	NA	CASGTASSGANVLTF	TGTGCCAGCGGAACGGCCAGCTCTGGGGCCAACGTCCTGACTTTC
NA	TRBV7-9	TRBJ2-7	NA	CASSLRGREQYF	TGTGCCAGCAGCCTTAGAGGACGCGAGCAGTACTTC
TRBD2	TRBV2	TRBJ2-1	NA	CASIPELTGGGEQFF	TGTGCCAGCATTCCGGAGCTAACGGGAGGGGGTGAGCAGTTCTTC
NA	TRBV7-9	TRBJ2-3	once	CASSFKLDTQYF	TGTGCCAGCAGCTTCAAGTTAGATACGCAGTATTTT
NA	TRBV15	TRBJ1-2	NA	CATSQGNYGYTF	TGTGCCACGAGTCAGGGGAACTATGGCTACACCTTC
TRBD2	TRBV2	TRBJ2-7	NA	CASSFLAGGNEQYF	TGTGCCAGCAGCTTCTTAGCGGGGGGAAACGAGCAGTACTTC
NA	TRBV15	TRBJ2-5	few	CATSRETVLRAQETQYF	TGTGCCACCAGCAGAGAAACGGTGCTTAGGGCACAAGAGACCCAGTACTTC
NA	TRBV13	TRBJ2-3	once	CASSLTALVSTDTQYF	TGTGCCAGCAGCTTAACCGCTCTTGTAAGCACAGATACGCAGTATTTT
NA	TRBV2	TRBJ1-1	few	CASVLGNTEAFF	TGTGCCAGCGTCCTCGGGAACACTGAAGCTTTCTTT
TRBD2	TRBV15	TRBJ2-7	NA	CATRGGTGTSGIYEQYF	TGTGCCACCAGAGGGGGGACCGGGACTAGCGGGATCTACGAGCAGTACTTC
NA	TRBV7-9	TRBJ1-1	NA	CASSLFKNTEAFF	TGTGCCAGCAGCTTATTCAAGAACACTGAAGCTTTCTTT
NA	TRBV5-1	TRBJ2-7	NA	CASSTDGVDYEQYF	TGCGCCAGCAGTACCGACGGGGTGGACTACGAGCAGTACTTC